This TCR beta chain was captured by sequencing in a study of CD8+CD57+ T cells in acquired aplastic anemia. Study-wide context: Sorted CD4+ and CD8+ cells yielded roughly 3.4 ug of DNA on average. Findings of the study overall: The number of CD8+ CDR3 sequences shared by patients and controls was twenty-nine. Controls did not differ significantly from patients in CD8+ Simpson's diversity.

Genomic DNA was employed as the template in profiling TCR beta VDJ and CDR3. TCRdb analysed the reads with MiXCR anew, one entry per CDR3 protein. The sample yields about 190,000 distinct CDR3 sequences, around 66% seen once. V was clipped by 5 bases and J by 6 bases; unmatched bases: 10. Germline V CDR1 and CDR2: SNHLY, FYNNEI. The CDR3 runs to 15 residues. As for this clonotype: The target antigen is unknown.

Sequenced material: sorted CD4+, CD8+, or CD8+CD57+ T cells (not recorded which) from PBMCs. The gene calls are TRBV2 and TRBJ2-1, with 7 positions matching TRBD2. The clonotype comes from a human donor with severe aplastic anemia or a healthy control (not recorded which). CDR3 region: CASSPAGEGVNEQFF. For the CDR3, the DNA is TGTGCCAGCAGTCCGGCGGGAGAAGGGGTCAATGAGCAGTTCTTC.